The TCR beta chain described here comes from a study of control samples from healthy donors and cancer patients. This CDR3 spans 13 amino acids. V lost 6 bases, J lost 10 bases, and 7 bases stayed unmatched. TCRdb keeps only in-frame clones here, not all; method: immunoSEQ multiplex PCR. The sample holds some 120,000 clones; 80% to 95% are singletons and the top ten take more than 2%. The chain is built from TRBV12-3 or TRBV12-4 and TRBJ1-1; 11 nucleotides line up with TRBD1. This TCR came from a man in his late teens or twenties in good health. The sequenced material came from blood. The CDR3 loop reads CASSPDRGQSAFF. The CDR3, as DNA: TGTGCCAGCAGCCCGGACAGGGGGCAGTCAGCTTTCTTT.